Shown below are 13 T cell receptor beta chains from a single sample sequenced in a study of cytomegalovirus exposure and HLA in healthy donors. The table came from immunoSEQ multiplex PCR; TCRdb's copy has only in-frame clones and leaves some out. Of approximately 90,000 clones listed, over 85% are singletons. Material: PBMCs. Every receptor here comes from a woman aged 30 to 39 in good health and CMV-seropositive.

The chain employs TRBV5-1 and TRBJ1-1; TRBD1 matches at 9 bases. V shed 5 bases and J 4 bases; nucleotides not matched to a gene: 6. The CDR3 is made up of 14 amino acids. Germline lookup yields CDR1 SGHRS and CDR2 YFSETQ. Here the CDR3 DNA reads TGCGCCAGCAGTCAAGACAGGGGGGGCACTGAAGCTTTCTTT. This encodes CASSQDRGGTEAFF. Supplemented by reference TRBV5-1 and TRBJ1-1, the full variable domain reads KAGVTQTPRYLIKTRGQQVTLSCSPISGHRSVSWYQQTPGQGLQFLFEYFSETQRNKGNFPGRFSGRQFSNSRSEMNVSTLELGDSALYLCASSQDRGGTEAFFGQGTRLTVV.

This clone was recorded a few times. This sequence joins TRBV18 and TRBJ1-1; perhaps TRBD1 as D (6 bases). The V end lost 1 base, the J end lost 1 base, and 7 bases lay between the germline ends. Per germline, CDR1 KGHSH and CDR2 LQKENI. The CDR3 has 14 residues. CDR3 sequence: CASSPRTENTEAFF. The DNA for the CDR3 is TGTGCCAGCTCACCACGGACAGAGAACACTGAAGCTTTCTTT.

This clone occurred once. This chain connects TRBV6-5 to TRBJ2-7; tentative D call: TRBD2 (6 bases). V lost 7 bases to trimming and J lost 5 bases, with 15 bases between them. This CDR3 has 13 amino acids. The V gene's germline CDR1 is MNHEY and CDR2 SVGAGI. DNA for the CDR3: TGTGCCAGCAACCGACTAGTTTCGGACGAGCAGTACTTC. This sequence encodes CASNRLVSDEQYF.

The J gene is TRBJ2-3, the V gene TRBV5-8; 9 positions agree with TRBD1. The CDR3 length is 14 residues. In germline, CDR1 is SGHTS, CDR2 YDEGEE. The ends lost 4 bases at V and 6 bases at J; junction bases unmatched: 6. The CDR3 spells CASSLGQGIDTQYF. The CDR3, as DNA: TGTGCCAGCAGCCTGGGACAGGGAATCGATACGCAGTATTTT.

CDR3 coding DNA: TGTGCCAGCAGTGACGTTTTTGGAGGGAATGGCTACACCTTC. Encoded protein: CASSDVFGGNGYTF. The chain is built from TRBV6-1 and TRBJ1-2; unclear D gene. The V end was cut by 3 bases, the J end by 6 bases, with 14 bases between. CDR1 MNHNS and CDR2 SASEGT come from the germline V gene. CDR3 length: 14 amino acids.

The gene calls are TRBV6-1 and TRBJ1-1; maybe TRBD1 (5 bases). The germline gives CDR1 MNHNS, CDR2 SASEGT. V was clipped by 5 bases and J by 8 bases, with 9 bases between them. The CDR3 consists of 11 residues. CDR3 residues: CASSWTFEAFF. CDR3 in DNA: TGTGCCAGCAGTTGGACATTCGAAGCTTTCTTT.

The chain combines TRBV28 with TRBJ2-5; TRBD1 aligns across 8 bases. V was clipped by 6 bases and J by 5 bases; unmatched bases: 17. This CDR3 region has 17 residues. CDR1 is MDHEN and CDR2 is SYDVKM in the germline V gene. The CDR3 sequence is CASRNGPDREASETQYF. CDR3 nucleotides: TGTGCCAGCAGAAATGGACCGGACAGGGAGGCGTCGGAGACCCAGTACTTC.

The rearrangement uses TRBV6-5 and TRBJ2-1; D might be TRBD1 (6 bases). Germline assignment: CDR1 MNHEY and CDR2 SVGAGI. The CDR3 is 14 residues long. The V gene lost 6 bases and the J gene lost 8 bases, with 17 bases spanning the gap. The CDR3 spells CASRSGRGSDEQFF. The CDR3 coding sequence is TGTGCCAGCAGATCCGGTAGGGGGAGCGATGAGCAGTTCTTC.

The rearrangement joins TRBV20-1 to TRBJ2-2; D gene uncertain. Trimming shortened V by 5 bases and J by 2 bases, and 3 bases separated the two germline ends. The germline V gene encodes CDR1 DFQATT and CDR2 SNEGSKA (reference sequence). The CDR3 length is 11 residues. CDR3: CSALNTGELFF. The CDR3 DNA is TGCAGTGCTTTAAACACCGGGGAGCTGTTTTTT.

This rearrangement joins TRBV19 to TRBJ2-1; 8 bases fit TRBD2. CDR3 size: 15 residues. CDR1 is LNHDA and CDR2 is SQIVND in the germline V gene (reference sequence). V shed 3 bases and J 5 bases; nucleotides not matched to a gene: 6. CDR3 DNA: TGTGCCAGTAGTATTTTGGTAGCGGGAAACAATGAGCAGTTCTTC. Its protein is CASSILVAGNNEQFF.

The chain joins TRBV11-2 to TRBJ2-1; D is unresolved. This CDR3 region has 15 residues. Germline-derived CDR1 and CDR2 are SGHAT and FQNNGV. The V gene lost 2 bases and the J gene lost 2 bases, with 10 bases spanning the gap. DNA for the CDR3: TGTGCCAGCAGCTTAAACCAGGCTACCTACAATGAGCAGTTCTTC. It encodes CASSLNQATYNEQFF. Combining the CDR3 with reference TRBV11-2 and TRBJ2-1 gives the whole variable domain EAGVAQSPRYKIIEKRQSVAFWCNPISGHATLYWYQQILGQGPKLLIQFQNNGVVDDSQLPKDRFSAERLKGVDSTLKIQPAKLEDSAVYLCASSLNQATYNEQFFGPGTRLTVL.

V usage is TRBV28 and J usage is TRBJ2-7; 10 positions agree with TRBD1. Trimming cost V 3 bases and J 5 bases; bases outside gene matches: 4. The CDR3 runs 14 residues. Germline V gene sequence: CDR1 MDHEN, CDR2 SYDVKM. The CDR3: CASSLTGGINEQYF. The DNA for the CDR3 is TGTGCCAGCAGTTTGACAGGGGGCATTAACGAGCAGTACTTC.

The J gene is TRBJ2-3, the V gene TRBV30; 9 bases fit TRBD1. The CDR3 consists of 14 residues. V dropped 0 bases and J dropped 9; count of bases not matched to a gene: 7. Germline lookup yields CDR1 GTSNPN and CDR2 SVGIG (reference sequence). This CDR3 is CAWSVRQGDGTQYF. In DNA, the CDR3 is TGTGCCTGGAGTGTACGACAGGGGGACGGGACGCAGTATTTT. Using reference TRBV30 and TRBJ2-3 for the parts outside the CDR3, the full variable domain is SQTIHQWPATLVQPVGSPLSLECTVEGTSNPNLYWYRQAAGRGLQLLFYSVGIGQISSEVPQNLSASRPQDRQFILSSKKLLLSDSGFYLCAWSVRQGDGTQYFGPGTRLTVL.